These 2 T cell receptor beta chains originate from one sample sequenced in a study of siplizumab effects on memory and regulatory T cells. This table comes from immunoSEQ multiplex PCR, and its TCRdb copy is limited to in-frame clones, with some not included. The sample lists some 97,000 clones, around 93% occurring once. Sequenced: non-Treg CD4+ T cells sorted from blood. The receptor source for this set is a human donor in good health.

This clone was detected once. CDR3 DNA: TGCGCCAGCAGTGAGCGACAGGTAGATCAGCCCCAGCATTTT. It yields the protein CASSERQVDQPQHF. The chain has TRBV10-2 and TRBJ1-5, with a weak D call TRBD1 (6 bases). The germline V gene has CDR1 WSHSY and CDR2 SAAADI. The CDR3 has 14 residues. The ends were cut back, 2 bases at V and 5 bases at J, with 10 bases in the middle.

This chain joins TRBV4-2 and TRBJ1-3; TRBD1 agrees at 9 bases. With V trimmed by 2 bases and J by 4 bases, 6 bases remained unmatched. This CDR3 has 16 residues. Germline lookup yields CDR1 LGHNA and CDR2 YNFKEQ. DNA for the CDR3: TGTGCCAGCAGCCAAATCCCAGGACAGGGGGGAAACACCATATATTTT. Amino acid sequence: CASSQIPGQGGNTIYF.